A selection of T cell receptor beta chains follows, all from one sample in a study of blood T cell repertoires in COVID-19. Sequencing used immunoSEQ multiplex PCR; TCRdb keeps in-frame clones, though not all of them. In the table there are around 430,000 clones, about 91% of which are singletons. Sequenced sample: peripheral blood. The receptors come from a woman in her 50s with COVID-19, enrolled during active disease. The CDR3 runs from the conserved cysteine through the conserved F or W. D genes are given only for firm matches. Clone size is not always given. Where it is, it says once, few, many or a class for expanded clones.

J: TRBJ2-2
V: TRBV7-9
size: -
D: -
CDR3: CASSRTGANTGELFF
DNA: TGTGCCAGCAGCCGAACGGGGGCGAACACCGGGGAGCTGTTTTTT

J: TRBJ2-3
V: TRBV7-3
size: few
D: -
CDR3: CASSQDGSTDTQYF
DNA: TGTGCCAGCAGCCAAGACGGGAGCACAGATACGCAGTATTTT

J: TRBJ1-2
V: TRBV3-1/TRBV3-2
size: -
D: -
CDR3: CASSPSWRGIEGYTF
DNA: TGTGCCAGCAGCCCCTCCTGGCGGGGGATAGAGGGCTACACCTTC

J: TRBJ1-2
V: TRBV7-9
size: -
D: -
CDR3: CASSPREIDGYTF
DNA: TGTGCCAGCAGCCCCCGCGAGATAGATGGCTACACCTTC

J: TRBJ1-2
V: TRBV20-1
size: -
D: -
CDR3: CSASSLRDYGYTF
DNA: TGCAGTGCTAGTAGCCTGCGCGACTATGGCTACACCTTC

J: TRBJ1-1
V: TRBV6-1
size: -
D: -
CDR3: CASSEWHPNTEAFF
DNA: TGTGCCAGCAGTGAATGGCACCCGAACACTGAAGCTTTCTTT

J: TRBJ1-2
V: TRBV6-5
size: -
D: -
CDR3: CASSPYSYGYTF
DNA: TGTGCCAGCAGCCCCTACAGCTATGGCTACACCTTC

J: TRBJ2-7
V: TRBV6-5
size: many
D: -
CDR3: CASRSLALSSYEQYF
DNA: TGTGCCAGCAGATCACTAGCCCTGAGCTCCTACGAGCAGTACTTC

J: TRBJ2-7
V: TRBV27
size: few
D: -
CDR3: CASRTGTISYEQYF
DNA: TGTGCCAGCAGGACCGGGACAATCTCCTACGAGCAGTACTTC

J: TRBJ1-4
V: TRBV9
size: -
D: TRBD1
CDR3: CASSGQGEKLFF
DNA: TGTGCCAGCAGCGGACAGGGTGAAAAACTGTTTTTT

J: TRBJ1-2
V: TRBV12-3/TRBV12-4
size: once
D: -
CDR3: CASSLTGLYGYTF
DNA: TGTGCCAGCAGCCTGACAGGCCTCTATGGCTACACCTTC

J: TRBJ1-2
V: TRBV7-2
size: -
D: TRBD1
CDR3: CASSPHPRGDYTF
DNA: TGTGCCAGCAGCCCCCATCCCAGGGGGGACTACACCTTC

J: TRBJ1-1
V: TRBV7-2
size: -
D: -
CDR3: CASSLAFAGPNTEAFF
DNA: TGTGCCAGCAGCTTAGCTTTCGCCGGTCCGAACACTGAAGCTTTCTTT

J: TRBJ2-2
V: TRBV5-4
size: -
D: TRBD2
CDR3: CASSASSGGAVTGELFF
DNA: TGTGCCAGCAGCGCGAGTAGCGGGGGGGCGGTCACCGGGGAGCTGTTTTTT

J: TRBJ2-3
V: TRBV29-1
size: once
D: TRBD1
CDR3: CSGRTGAADTQYF
DNA: TGCAGCGGACGGACAGGGGCTGCAGATACGCAGTATTTT

J: TRBJ1-2
V: TRBV2
size: -
D: -
CDR3: CASSADGGYSNYGYTF
DNA: TGTGCCAGCAGTGCTGATGGAGGTTATTCTAACTATGGCTACACCTTC

J: TRBJ2-6
V: TRBV7-9
size: -
D: -
CDR3: CASSLQGLALGANVLTF
DNA: TGTGCCAGCAGCTTACAGGGGTTAGCTCTGGGGGCCAACGTCCTGACTTTC

J: TRBJ1-2
V: TRBV29-1
size: once
D: -
CDR3: CSAGEVYGYTF
DNA: TGCAGCGCCGGGGAGGTATATGGCTACACCTTC

J: TRBJ2-2
V: TRBV4-2
size: -
D: -
CDR3: CASSHFLGGANTGELFF
DNA: TGTGCCAGCAGCCATTTTCTTGGCGGGGCGAACACCGGGGAGCTGTTTTTT

J: TRBJ1-5
V: TRBV13
size: -
D: TRBD1
CDR3: CASSQGQGSWPQHF
DNA: TGTGCCAGCAGCCAGGGACAGGGGAGCTGGCCCCAGCATTTT

J: TRBJ2-2
V: TRBV9
size: -
D: -
CDR3: CASSPQATADIGELFF
DNA: TGTGCCAGCAGCCCCCAAGCCACAGCAGATATCGGGGAGCTGTTTTTT

J: TRBJ2-3
V: TRBV5-1
size: -
D: TRBD2
CDR3: CASSPGTSGAPDTQYF
DNA: TGCGCCAGCAGCCCCGGGACTAGCGGGGCCCCAGATACGCAGTATTTT